This TCR beta chain was retrieved from a study of identical twins. Study-level results: Conclusions came from cross-sectional statistical analysis, not from following the same donors.

Trimming shortened V by 4 bases and J by 0 bases, and 12 bases separated the two germline ends. This CDR3 has 16 amino acids. Germline V gene sequence: CDR1 ENHRY, CDR2 SYGVKD. This clonotype occurred a few times. Its matching antigen is unknown. MiXCR, run by TCRdb on the 5' RACE reads, gives a single entry per CDR3 protein. The data show about 210,000 distinct CDR3 sequences, with less than 9.5% seen just once and 5% to 6% held by the top ten. The chain combines TRBV10-3 with TRBJ2-2; D may be TRBD1 or TRBD2 (5 bases each). The source of this sequence is a woman younger than 30 in good health. Sequenced sample: memory (CD45RO+) T cells sorted from blood. The CDR3 here is CAISVVRGPNTGELFF. The DNA of the CDR3 is TGTGCCATCAGTGTAGTCCGGGGCCCGAACACCGGGGAGCTGTTTTTT.